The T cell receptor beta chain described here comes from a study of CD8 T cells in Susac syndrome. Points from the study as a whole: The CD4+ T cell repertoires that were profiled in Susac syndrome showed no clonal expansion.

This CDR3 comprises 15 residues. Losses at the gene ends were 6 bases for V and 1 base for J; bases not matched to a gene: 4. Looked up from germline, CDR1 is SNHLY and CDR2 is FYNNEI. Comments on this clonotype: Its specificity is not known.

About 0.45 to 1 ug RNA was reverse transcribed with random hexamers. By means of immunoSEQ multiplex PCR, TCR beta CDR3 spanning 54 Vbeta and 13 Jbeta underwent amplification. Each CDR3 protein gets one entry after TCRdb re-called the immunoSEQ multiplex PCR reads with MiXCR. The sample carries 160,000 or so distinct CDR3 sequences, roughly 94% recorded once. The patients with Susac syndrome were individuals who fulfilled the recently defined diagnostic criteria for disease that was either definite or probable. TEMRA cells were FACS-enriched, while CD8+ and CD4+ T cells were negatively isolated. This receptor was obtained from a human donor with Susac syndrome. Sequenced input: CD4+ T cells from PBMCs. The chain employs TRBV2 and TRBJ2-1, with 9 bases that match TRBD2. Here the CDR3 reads CASRVTSGSYNEQFF. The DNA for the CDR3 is TGTGCCAGCAGGGTTACTAGCGGGTCCTACAATGAGCAGTTCTTC.